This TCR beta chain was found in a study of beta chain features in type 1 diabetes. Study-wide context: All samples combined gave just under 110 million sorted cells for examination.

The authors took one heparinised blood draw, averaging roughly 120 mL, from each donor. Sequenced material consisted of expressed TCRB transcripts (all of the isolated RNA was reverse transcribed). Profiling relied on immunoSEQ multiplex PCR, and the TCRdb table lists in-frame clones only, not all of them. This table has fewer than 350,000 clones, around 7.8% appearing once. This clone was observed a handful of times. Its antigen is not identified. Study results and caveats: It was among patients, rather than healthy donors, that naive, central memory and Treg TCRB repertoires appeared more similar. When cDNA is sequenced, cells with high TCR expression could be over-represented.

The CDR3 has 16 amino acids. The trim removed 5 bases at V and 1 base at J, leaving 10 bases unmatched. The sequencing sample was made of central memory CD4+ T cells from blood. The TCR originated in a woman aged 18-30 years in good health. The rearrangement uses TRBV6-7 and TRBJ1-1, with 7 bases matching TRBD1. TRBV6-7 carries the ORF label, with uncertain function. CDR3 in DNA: TGTGCCAGCAGTCGCAATCAGACAGGGAAGAACACTGAAGCTTTCTTT. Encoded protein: CASSRNQTGKNTEAFF.